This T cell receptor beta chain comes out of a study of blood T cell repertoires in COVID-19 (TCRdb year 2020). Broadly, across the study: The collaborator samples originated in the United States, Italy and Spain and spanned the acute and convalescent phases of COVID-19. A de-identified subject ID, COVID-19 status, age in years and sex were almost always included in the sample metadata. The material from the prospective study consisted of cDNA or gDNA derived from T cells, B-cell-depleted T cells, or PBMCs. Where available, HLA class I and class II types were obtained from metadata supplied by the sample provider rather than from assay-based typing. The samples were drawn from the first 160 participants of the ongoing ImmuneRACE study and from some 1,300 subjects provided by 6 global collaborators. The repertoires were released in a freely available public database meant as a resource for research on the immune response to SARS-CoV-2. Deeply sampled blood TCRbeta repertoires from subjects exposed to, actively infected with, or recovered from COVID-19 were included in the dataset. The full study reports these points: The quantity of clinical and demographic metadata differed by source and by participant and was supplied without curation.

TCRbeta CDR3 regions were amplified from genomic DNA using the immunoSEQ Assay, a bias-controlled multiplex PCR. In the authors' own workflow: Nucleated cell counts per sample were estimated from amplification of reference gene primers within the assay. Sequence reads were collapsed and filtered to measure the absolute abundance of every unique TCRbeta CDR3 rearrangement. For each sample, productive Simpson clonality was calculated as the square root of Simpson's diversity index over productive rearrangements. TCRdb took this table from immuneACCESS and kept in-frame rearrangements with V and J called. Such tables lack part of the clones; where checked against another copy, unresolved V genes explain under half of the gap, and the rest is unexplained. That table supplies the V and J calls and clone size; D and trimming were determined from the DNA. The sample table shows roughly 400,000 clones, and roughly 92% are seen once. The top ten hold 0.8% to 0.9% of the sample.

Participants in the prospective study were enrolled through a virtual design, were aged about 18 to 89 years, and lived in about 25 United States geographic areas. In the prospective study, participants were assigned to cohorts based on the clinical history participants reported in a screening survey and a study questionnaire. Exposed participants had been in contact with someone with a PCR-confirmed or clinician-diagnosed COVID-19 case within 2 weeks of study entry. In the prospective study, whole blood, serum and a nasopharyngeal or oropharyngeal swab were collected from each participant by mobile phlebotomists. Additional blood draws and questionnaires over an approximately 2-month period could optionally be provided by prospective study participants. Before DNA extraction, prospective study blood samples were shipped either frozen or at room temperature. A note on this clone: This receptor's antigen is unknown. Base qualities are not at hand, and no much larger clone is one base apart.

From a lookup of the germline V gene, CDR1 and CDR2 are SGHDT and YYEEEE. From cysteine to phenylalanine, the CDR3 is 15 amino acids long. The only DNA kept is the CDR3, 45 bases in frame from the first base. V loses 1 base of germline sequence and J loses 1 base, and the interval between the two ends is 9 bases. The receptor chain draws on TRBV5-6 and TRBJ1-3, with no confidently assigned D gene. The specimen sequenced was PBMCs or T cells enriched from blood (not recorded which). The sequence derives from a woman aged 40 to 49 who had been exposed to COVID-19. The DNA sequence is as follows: TGTGCCAGCAGCTTGCTTAGTTCATCTGGAAACACCATATATTTT. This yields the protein CASSLLSSSGNTIYF.